This T cell receptor beta chain appears in the sequencing data of a study of blood T cells in healthy people across ages (dated by TCRdb to between 2014 and 2017). Broadly, across the study: Template switching captured roughly one uniquely barcoded TCR beta cDNA molecule per two T cells in model experiments. Using deep sequencing normalized with unique cDNA molecular identifiers, the study measured how TCR beta repertoire diversity changes with age. To avoid experimental bias, donors of different ages were spread randomly across the sequencing lanes. The study analyzed two additional independent replicas of 1 million unique cDNA reads from the same blood draw for two donors, one aged 18 to 29 and one aged 80 or older. The donors were divided into four age groups: young (average around 16 years), middle-aged (approximately 39), aged (approximately 62) and long-lived (roughly 88). Study-wide conclusions, independent of this receptor: A strong correlation was found between observed TCR beta diversity and the percentage of naive T cells measured by flow cytometry. Compared with the aged group, more naive CD4+ T cells, fewer expanded clones and increased TCR diversity were shown by the long-lived group, suggesting age selection. Because profiling used bulk unsorted PBMCs, naive and antigen-experienced compartments could not be compared conclusively. Because donor CMV infection status was unknown, age-related changes in expanded clonotypes were potentially confounded. Estimates of total diversity from one million sequenced T cells were regarded as lower bounds and underestimates. As age increased, observed TCR beta diversity per million T cells dropped in a roughly linear way, and a significant reduction was already evident by age approximately 40.

Looking up the germline V gene (reference sequence) yields CDR1 LNHNV and CDR2 YYDKDF. The V end gives up 0 bases and the J end 8 bases, leaving 7 bases in the junction not matched to a gene. The CDR3 starts with the cysteine, ends with the phenylalanine, and has 15 residues. Only the CDR3 portion is preserved as DNA: 45 bases, with reading frame beginning at the first base. This clonotype was picked up one time. The antigen it recognizes is unknown. The input lacks base qualities; no much larger clone sits a single base away. One read alone provides weak support. The roughly 39 donors, aged about 6 to 95 years, were systemically healthy Caucasian individuals from Russia. Roughly 9.5 milliliters of peripheral blood were drawn from each donor into EDTA-treated Vacutainer tubes. Ficoll-Paque density-gradient centrifugation was used to isolate PBMCs, with at least 7 million obtained per sample. Trizol reagent was used to extract total RNA from PBMCs, with at least 5.5 micrograms per sample. The percentages of naive CD45RAhigh/CD27high T cells were determined by flow cytometry on a PBMC aliquot from every donor.

Library preparation was by 5' RACE. Instrument on record: Illumina HiSeq 2500. The second PCR ran for about 6 to 11 cycles and used a J-beta primer mix along with a sample-barcoded 5' primer. Each TCR beta cDNA molecule received a unique molecular identifier from a template-switch 5' adaptor carrying 12 random nucleotides. Each sample yielded at least 3 million CDR3-containing paired-end reads. First-strand cDNA was synthesized from all RNA with the Mint cDNA synthesis kit, primed by a TRBC-specific oligonucleotide. After uracil-DNA glycosylase treatment, a first 18-cycle PCR used universal primers M1SS and BC2_uni_R on all cDNA. Per the original workflow: For normalization, 1 million high-quality reads were randomly selected from each sample, with every read carrying a distinct molecular identifier. Reads with shared molecular identifiers were discarded instead of being binned into consensus sequences. MiTCR, run with a Q25 quality threshold and the strictest error-elimination algorithm, handled CDR3 identification, clonotype clustering and error correction. A nonparametric unseen species model with Euler transformation was used to estimate lower-bound total TCR beta diversity. The raw public data were reprocessed by TCRdb itself: fastp quality trimming at Q25, MiXCR clonotype calling, in-frame beta chains only. Every distinct CDR3 protein forms one entry, paired with its most common genes and DNA. These V and J calls derive from TCRdb rather than the authors' analysis. In this sample the table shows approximately 1.5 million distinct CDR3 sequences, roughly 32% of which occur a single time. The ten largest clonotypes hold about 11% of the sample.

This TCR was sampled from a young woman in good health. The rearrangement joined TRBV15 to TRBJ1-5, with 7 bases matching TRBD1. Sequencing was performed on blood. This receptor has the CDR3 CATSRDRQGVKPQHF. The sequence in DNA is TGTGCCACCAGCAGAGATCGTCAGGGGGTGAAGCCCCAGCATTTT.